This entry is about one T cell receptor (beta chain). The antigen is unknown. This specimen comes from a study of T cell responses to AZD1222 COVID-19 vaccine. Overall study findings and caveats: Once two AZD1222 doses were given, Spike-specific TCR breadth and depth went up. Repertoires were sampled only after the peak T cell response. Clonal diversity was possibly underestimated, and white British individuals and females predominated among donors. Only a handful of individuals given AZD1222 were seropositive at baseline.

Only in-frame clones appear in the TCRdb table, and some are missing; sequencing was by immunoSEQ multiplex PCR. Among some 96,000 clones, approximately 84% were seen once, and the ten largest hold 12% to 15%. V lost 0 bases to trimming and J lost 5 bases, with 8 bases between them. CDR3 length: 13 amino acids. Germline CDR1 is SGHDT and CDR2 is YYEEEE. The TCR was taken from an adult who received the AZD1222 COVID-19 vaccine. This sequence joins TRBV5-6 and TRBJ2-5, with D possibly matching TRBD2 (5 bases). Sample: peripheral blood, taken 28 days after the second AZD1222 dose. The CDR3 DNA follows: TGTGCCAGCAGCTTGGGAGGGTCCGAGACCCAGTACTTC. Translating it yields CASSLGGSETQYF.